This T cell receptor (beta chain) stems from a study of breast tumors, draining lymph nodes, adjacent tissues. Study conclusions and caveats: Findings are consistent with lymph node origin and intratumoral expansion of most tumor T cells. Luminal-like breast cancer showed significantly higher tumor–nontumor repertoire similarity than basal-like. Data only fit, rather than demonstrated, lymph node origin of most tumor T cells. Compared with lymph nodes, tumors were less diverse; compared with nontumor tissue, more.

Germline lookup yields CDR1 SEHNR and CDR2 FQNEAQ (reference sequence). The CDR3 runs to 17 residues. TCRdb re-derived calls from the multiplex PCR reads in MiXCR, one entry per CDR3 protein. The repertoire holds tens of thousands of distinct CDR3 sequences, 63% seen once, with 18% in the top ten. Concerning this clonotype itself: The antigen remains unidentified. Germline is not matched at one junction end, which may reflect a read error.

The receptor was derived from a female donor with breast cancer. Some clones in this sample may be carry-over from other donors' samples. This chain connects TRBV7-9 to TRBJ2-1; 11 bases are a match to TRBD2. The sample consisted of breast tumor tissue. Here the CDR3 DNA reads TGTGCCACCCAAGGGACTAGCGGACTGAGCTCCTACAATGAGCAGTCCTTC. This encodes CATQGTSGLSSYNEQSF.